Sequencing of this T cell receptor (beta chain) was carried out in a study of blood T cell repertoires in COVID-19. Background on the study: The United States, Italy and Spain were the sources of the acute and convalescent COVID-19 samples. Sources were T cells, B-cell-depleted T cells, or PBMCs; the material itself was cDNA or gDNA.

Germline lookup yields CDR1 SGDLS and CDR2 YYNGEE. Trimming cost V 5 bases and J 2 bases; bases outside gene matches: 6. The CDR3 consists of 14 residues. In the study's own analysis: Estimates of nucleated cell counts were drawn from the amplification of reference gene primers. Profiled with immunoSEQ multiplex PCR; TCRdb holds only in-frame clones, not every one. V and J calls and clone size come straight from that table; D and trimming were deduced from the DNA. The sample contains 70,000 to 85,000 clones, 86% of which appear only once. The genes are TRBV9 and TRBJ2-7; 8 bases are a match to TRBD1. The sequence was obtained from a woman aged 55-69 years with acute or convalescent COVID-19. The sequenced material came from peripheral blood. This CDR3 reads CASSIGQGPYEQYF. The DNA for the CDR3 is TGTGCCAGCAGTATCGGACAGGGACCCTACGAGCAGTACTTC.